One sample yielded the 32 T cell receptor beta chains listed below, sequenced in a study of cytomegalovirus exposure and HLA in healthy donors. The PCR contained 60 Vbeta and 13 Jbeta primers. Repertoires were generated with immunoSEQ multiplex PCR, while TCRdb's copy carries only in-frame clones and drops some. The table shows approximately 170,000 clones, with approximately 81% occurring only once. The sequencing input was PBMCs. Receptors were obtained from a man aged 50 to 60 in good health and CMV-seropositive.

The CDR3 DNA reads TGTGCCAGCAGAAGGAGTGGGGGGACGAGCACTGAAGCTTTCTTT. As protein: CASRRSGGTSTEAFF. The chain recombines TRBV27 with TRBJ1-1, with D possibly being TRBD1 (5 bases). The CDR3 loop spans 15 amino acids. Germline CDR1 and CDR2: MNHEY and SMNVEV (reference sequence). V lost 6 bases to trimming and J lost 4 bases, with 18 bases between them.

This clone has only one observation. This chain connects TRBV10-2 to TRBJ2-2, with 7 bases aligning to TRBD2. From germline, CDR1 is WSHSY and CDR2 SAAADI. V shed 10 bases and J 6 bases; nucleotides not matched to a gene: 11. CDR3 size: 14 residues. CDR3 in DNA: TGCGCCACCCGAGCGGGGAGATTAGCCGGGGAGCTGTTTTTT. Amino acids: CATRAGRLAGELFF.

This clone was seen a single time. The chain joins TRBV9 to TRBJ2-2, with D possibly being TRBD2 (5 bases). V was pared by 6 bases and J by 0 bases, with 9 bases between. The germline V gene has CDR1 SGDLS and CDR2 YYNGEE. This CDR3 has 14 amino acids. CDR3 sequence reads: CASTETTNTGELFF. In DNA form, the CDR3 reads TGTGCCAGCACCGAGACTACGAACACCGGGGAGCTGTTTTTT.

CDR3 DNA: TGTGCCAGCAGCGTGAAAGGACAACGTTACAATGAGCAGTTCTTC. This gives the protein CASSVKGQRYNEQFF. This chain links TRBV9 with TRBJ2-1; D is possibly TRBD1 (5 bases). CDR1 and CDR2 from the germline V gene are SGDLS and YYNGEE. CDR3 size: 15 residues. V lost 2 bases, J lost 4 bases, and 13 bases lay in between.

This chain connects TRBV28 to TRBJ1-1, with TRBD1 as a possible D gene (5 bases). V lost 3 bases and J 1 base, leaving 9 bases between the germline ends. The CDR3 runs 14 residues. CDR1 is MDHEN, CDR2 SYDVKM, per germline. The CDR3 DNA reads as TGTGCCAGCAGTTTTAGGGGTGGGAACACTGAAGCTTTCTTT. It specifies CASSFRGGNTEAFF. The whole variable domain, remainder taken from reference TRBV28 and TRBJ1-1, is DVKVTQSSRYLVKRTGEKVFLECVQDMDHENMFWYRQDPGLGLRLIYFSYDVKMKEKGDIPEGYSVSREKKERFSLILESASTNQTSMYLCASSFRGGNTEAFFGQGTRLTVV.

The genes are TRBV10-3 and TRBJ1-3, with unresolved D. V was trimmed by 4 bases and J by 0 bases, leaving 10 bases between them. Germline CDR1 reads ENHRY; CDR2 reads SYGVKD. There are 15 residues in the CDR3. The CDR3 sequence is CAISGGANSGNTIYF. The CDR3 DNA is TGTGCCATCAGTGGAGGTGCGAACTCTGGAAACACCATATATTTT.

The chain uses TRBV30 and TRBJ1-4; the D gene is possibly TRBD1 (6 bases). The CDR3 consists of 17 residues. Trimming stripped 4 bases from V and 4 bases from J, with 22 bases between. Germline CDR1 reads GTSNPN; CDR2 reads SVGIG (reference sequence). CDR3 region: CAWNRGGGTSLNEKLFF. The CDR3 nucleotides read TGTGCCTGGAATCGCGGGGGGGGGACAAGCCTTAATGAAAAACTGTTTTTT.

V and J are TRBV6-1 and TRBJ2-7; 8 bases are a match to TRBD2. The CDR3 runs 14 residues. Germline lookup yields CDR1 MNHNS and CDR2 SASEGT. V dropped 10 bases and J dropped 1; count of bases not matched to a gene: 9. CDR3 bases: TGTGCCACCCTGAGGTCGGGGGGGTCCTACGAGCAGTACTTC. It yields the protein CATLRSGGSYEQYF.

A single count supports this clone. The chain combines TRBV6-5 with TRBJ2-1; D not resolved. Trimming pared 2 bases from V and 5 bases from J, leaving 16 bases between. The CDR3 is made up of 16 amino acids. Germline V gene data show CDR1 as MNHEY and CDR2 as SVGAGI. Here the CDR3 DNA reads TGTGCCAGCAGTTACCGCCCCGTCCCGGGTAACAATGAGCAGTTCTTC. Encoded protein: CASSYRPVPGNNEQFF.

The rearrangement joins TRBV7-2 to TRBJ1-2; perhaps TRBD1 as D (6 bases). CDR1 and CDR2 (germline): SGHTA, FQGNSA. This CDR3 is 15 amino acids long. Trimming left V 5 bases short and J 1 base short, with 14 bases between. CDR3 bases: TGTGCCAGCAGCACCGGACAGTGGAATAACTATGGCTACACCTTC. Protein product: CASSTGQWNNYGYTF.

This clone was picked up a small number of times. The CDR3 nucleotides read TGTGCCAGCAGTTACTATGGGAGCTCCTATAATTCACCCCTCCACTTT. This sequence encodes CASSYYGSSYNSPLHF. The V gene is TRBV6-6, the J gene TRBJ1-6; D uncertain. V lost 1 base to trimming and J lost 0 bases, with 7 bases between them. The length of the CDR3 is 16 residues. Germline loops: CDR1 MNHNY, CDR2 SVGAGI (reference sequence).

J is TRBJ2-3 and V is TRBV4-3, with 8 bases aligning to TRBD2. The length of the CDR3 is 18 residues. The V gene's germline CDR1 is LGHNA and CDR2 YSLEER. With V trimmed by 0 bases and J by 6 bases, 14 bases remained unmatched. The DNA of the CDR3 is TGCGCCAGCAGCCAAGATAGGACTAGCAGTAAAACTGGGGATACGCAGTATTTT. Residues: CASSQDRTSSKTGDTQYF.

This sequence joins TRBV28 and TRBJ1-4; D is ambiguous. CDR1 and CDR2 from the germline V gene are MDHEN and SYDVKM. The CDR3 totals 15 residues. Trimming stripped 4 bases from V and 0 bases from J, with 9 bases between. The CDR3 coding sequence is TGTGCCAGCAGTTCCGAGAGGGCAACTAATGAAAAACTGTTTTTT. Translating it yields CASSSERATNEKLFF.

This rearrangement joins TRBV2 to TRBJ2-5; 8 positions agree with TRBD2. With V trimmed by 5 bases and J by 1 base, 6 bases remained unmatched. CDR1 and CDR2 (germline): SNHLY, FYNNEI. The CDR3 contains 15 residues. CDR3 sequence (DNA): TGTGCCAGCAGTAGATCAAGCGGGGGCCAAGAGACCCAGTACTTC. Translating gives CASSRSSGGQETQYF.

The chain joins TRBV18 to TRBJ2-7, with D unclear. The CDR3 has 13 residues. Trimming left V 3 bases short and J 4 bases short, with 10 bases between. Germline V gene data show CDR1 as KGHSH and CDR2 as LQKENI. Here the CDR3 reads CASSPGDNYEQYF. The CDR3 DNA reads TGTGCCAGCTCACCCGGTGACAATTACGAGCAGTACTTC.

The gene calls are TRBV6-4 and TRBJ1-2; TRBD1 might be the D (6 bases). The CDR3 runs 14 residues. Per germline, CDR1 MRHNA and CDR2 SNTAGT. Trimming left V 6 bases short and J 8 bases short, with 19 bases between. The CDR3: CASSADRNAGGYTF. The CDR3 bases are TGTGCCAGCAGCGCTGACAGGAACGCGGGCGGCTACACCTTC.

This chain joins TRBV5-4 and TRBJ2-5; 11 positions match TRBD2. The end of the DNA fits TRBJ2-7 better, so the J call may be wrong. Germline CDR1 reads SGHNT; CDR2 reads YYREEE (reference sequence). The CDR3 is 15 amino acids. The CDR3 nucleotides read TGTGCCAGCAGCGCCACTAGCGGGAGCTCCTACGAGCAGTACTTC. Translating it yields CASSATSGSSYEQYF.

This sequence joins TRBV13 and TRBJ2-7, with 10 bases aligning to TRBD2. The V and J ends lost 5 bases and 4 bases, in that order; junction bases with no gene match: 8. Germline CDR1 and CDR2: PRHDT and FYEKMQ (reference sequence). CDR3 length: 15 residues. The CDR3, as DNA: TGTGCCAGCAGCCACCCGGCTAGCGGGAGTTACGAGCAGTACTTC. Protein product: CASSHPASGSYEQYF.

To note about this clone: At one boundary the junction diverges from the germline segment, which might be a read error. The chain combines TRBV27 with TRBJ1-1; 8 nucleotides line up with TRBD1. The CDR3 covers 15 residues. Germline-derived CDR1 and CDR2 are MNHEY and SMNVEV (reference sequence). CDR3 nucleotides: TGTGCCAGCAGTCTATCTCAGGGGGCTAGCGGTGAAGCTTTCTTT. Encoded protein: CASSLSQGASGEAFF.

The J gene is TRBJ2-7, the V gene TRBV5-1; 7 bases are shared with TRBD1. The V gene's germline CDR1 is SGHRS and CDR2 YFSETQ. This CDR3 region has 13 residues. After removal of 1 base from V and 3 bases from J, the junction contained 1 base not matched to a gene. The CDR3 reads CASSLRQGYEQYF. CDR3 coding DNA: TGCGCCAGCAGCTTGAGACAGGGCTACGAGCAGTACTTC.

The V call is TRBV18, the J call TRBJ1-5; 8 bases match TRBD1. This CDR3 comprises 15 residues. V trimming: 4 bases; J trimming: 5 bases; junction bases outside the gene matches: 7. The germline V gene has CDR1 KGHSH and CDR2 LQKENI. The CDR3 reads CASSLMDRADQPQHF. CDR3 DNA: TGTGCCAGCTCACTCATGGACAGGGCTGATCAGCCCCAGCATTTT.

About this clone: A read error may produce the germline difference seen at one junction end. V is TRBV28 and J is TRBJ2-7, with 7 bases aligning to TRBD2. CDR3 length equals 12 residues. Germline assignment: CDR1 MDHEN and CDR2 SYDVKM. This CDR3 is CASSTPRLASDF. CDR3 sequence (DNA): TGTGCCAGCAGTACGCCTAGACTAGCCTCGGACTTC.

V usage is TRBV5-1 and J usage is TRBJ1-1, with 8 positions matching TRBD1. J lost 4 bases, V lost 2 bases, and 1 base had no gene match. The CDR3 loop spans 13 amino acids. CDR1 and CDR2 from the germline V gene are SGHRS and YFSETQ. This CDR3 reads CASSFGQGTEAFF. The CDR3 DNA reads as TGCGCCAGCAGCTTCGGACAGGGCACTGAAGCTTTCTTT. The entire variable domain, with the rest obtained from reference TRBV5-1 and TRBJ1-1, is as follows: KAGVTQTPRYLIKTRGQQVTLSCSPISGHRSVSWYQQTPGQGLQFLFEYFSETQRNKGNFPGRFSGRQFSNSRSEMNVSTLELGDSALYLCASSFGQGTEAFFGQGTRLTVV.

The chain recombines TRBV5-1 with TRBJ2-5; TRBD1 matches 11 bases. Germline V gives CDR1 SGHRS, CDR2 YFSETQ. Unmatched junction bases numbered 7, after V lost 4 bases and J lost 5 bases. CDR3 length: 15 amino acids. CDR3 in amino acids: CASSRTGGIFETQYF. The CDR3 DNA is TGCGCCAGCAGCCGGACAGGGGGCATTTTTGAGACCCAGTACTTC. Full variable domain (remainder filled in from reference TRBV5-1 and TRBJ2-5): KAGVTQTPRYLIKTRGQQVTLSCSPISGHRSVSWYQQTPGQGLQFLFEYFSETQRNKGNFPGRFSGRQFSNSRSEMNVSTLELGDSALYLCASSRTGGIFETQYFGPGTRLLVL.

The J gene is TRBJ1-1, the V gene TRBV5-1, with 10 bases fitting TRBD1. Germline CDR1 is SGHRS and CDR2 is YFSETQ. This CDR3 has 13 amino acids. V trimming: 4 bases; J trimming: 11 bases; junction bases outside the gene matches: 8. The CDR3 nucleotides read TGCGCCAGCAGCCTCGGACAGGGGGAAGGGGCTTTCTTT. Translating it yields CASSLGQGEGAFF.

V is TRBV5-1 and J is TRBJ2-1; 10 bases are a match to TRBD2. This CDR3 is 16 amino acids long. Germline trimming cut 1 base from V and 3 bases from J; bases unmatched to any gene: 4. Germline V lookup: CDR1 SGHRS, CDR2 YFSETQ. CDR3 in DNA: TGCGCCAGCAGCTTGAGTCGGACTAGCGGCTACAATGAGCAGTTCTTC. The encoded protein is CASSLSRTSGYNEQFF. The whole variable domain, remainder taken from reference TRBV5-1 and TRBJ2-1, is KAGVTQTPRYLIKTRGQQVTLSCSPISGHRSVSWYQQTPGQGLQFLFEYFSETQRNKGNFPGRFSGRQFSNSRSEMNVSTLELGDSALYLCASSLSRTSGYNEQFFGPGTRLTVL.

CDR3 loop: CASRSATGGLDEQFF. As DNA, the CDR3 is TGTGCCTCCCGGTCCGCCACAGGGGGCTTGGATGAGCAGTTCTTC. V and J are TRBV6-1 and TRBJ2-1, with 9 bases lining up with TRBD1. Germline-derived CDR1 and CDR2 are MNHNS and SASEGT. The J segment lost 8 bases and the V segment lost 11 bases, leaving 16 bases of the junction unmatched. The CDR3 totals 15 residues.

V usage is TRBV2 and J usage is TRBJ2-7, with D possibly TRBD1 on 6 matching bases. CDR3 length: 12 residues. V dropped 4 bases and J dropped 11 bases, with 15 bases sitting between them. The V gene's germline CDR1 is SNHLY and CDR2 FYNNEI. The CDR3 reads CASSAIRDKEYF. CDR3 nucleotide sequence: TGTGCCAGCAGTGCTATAAGGGACAAGGAGTACTTC.

The gene calls are TRBV5-8 and TRBJ2-7; 8 bases are shared with TRBD1. V lost 0 bases and J lost 3; bases outside the gene matches: 2. Per the germline V gene, CDR1 is SGHTS and CDR2 is YDEGEE. This CDR3 is built from 14 residues. The CDR3 DNA reads TGTGCCAGCAGCTTGGATGGACAGGGCTACGAGCAGTACTTC. It yields the protein CASSLDGQGYEQYF.

This sequence joins TRBV4-3 and TRBJ2-5; D is perhaps TRBD1 (7 bases). TRBJ2-7 matches the DNA end more closely, so the J call is doubtful. Germline V gene lookup returns CDR1 LGHNA and CDR2 YSLEER. This CDR3 has 15 amino acids. In DNA, the CDR3 is TGCGCCAGCAGCCACGCCGGAGGGGGCTTCTACGAGCAGTACTTC. It yields the protein CASSHAGGGFYEQYF.

The sample holds one count of this clone. The chain joins TRBV20-1 to TRBJ2-7, with unresolved D. Germline CDR1 and CDR2: DFQATT and SNEGSKA (reference sequence). V lost 6 bases and J 4 bases, leaving 10 bases between the germline ends. The CDR3 spans 11 residues. CDR3 sequence reads: CSAQEAYEQYF. The CDR3 region has the DNA TGCAGTGCGCAAGAGGCTTACGAGCAGTACTTC.

The chain couples TRBV5-6 to TRBJ2-3; TRBD2 matches 9 bases. V trimming: 4 bases; J trimming: 2 bases; junction bases outside the gene matches: 5. There are 15 residues in the CDR3. Germline CDR1 reads SGHDT; CDR2 reads YYEEEE. CDR3 nucleotides: TGTGCCAGCAGCCCGACTAGCGGACTCACAGATACGCAGTATTTT. It codes for CASSPTSGLTDTQYF.